This T cell receptor beta chain stems from a study of CD8 T cells in Susac syndrome. Random hexamers were used to reverse transcribe roughly 0.45 to 1 ug of RNA. Each CDR3 protein is one row after TCRdb ran MiXCR on the immunoSEQ multiplex PCR reads. The sample consists of some 160,000 distinct CDR3 sequences, under 97% of them appearing once. Germline CDR1 DFQATT, CDR2 SNEGSKA (reference sequence). The CDR3 extends over 14 amino acids. With V trimmed by 6 bases and J by 2 bases, 8 bases remained unmatched. This receptor was obtained from a human donor with Susac syndrome. Sequencing was performed on CD4+ T cells from PBMCs. The chain combines TRBV20-1 with TRBJ2-7, with 9 bases fitting TRBD2. The CDR3 reads CSAPAAGGTYEQYF. CDR3 nucleotide sequence: TGCAGTGCCCCTGCAGCGGGGGGAACCTACGAGCAGTACTTC.